This TCR beta chain was captured by sequencing in a study of T cell repertoires in cytomegalovirus infection. Study-wide context: CMV epitopes in the study were HLA-C-restricted (recently identified) and HLA-B-restricted (well studied). Public signatures in TCR beta pointed to CMV infection and matching HLA type.

With 10 bases clipped from V and 8 bases from J, the junction kept 12 bases outside the gene matches. The CDR3 extends over 14 amino acids. Germline loops: CDR1 MNHNY, CDR2 SVGAGI (reference sequence). Study-wide results and caveats: The study identified carriers of CMV plus the relevant HLA from cumulative public TCR beta family frequency.

MiXCR, applied by TCRdb to the reads, yields one record per CDR3 protein. The data contain 20,000 or so distinct CDR3 sequences, around 21% of them singletons. A word on this clonotype: Its cognate antigen is unknown.

The sequence came from a human donor in good health (CMV status not recorded). Some clones in this sample may be carry-over from other donors' samples. This specimen consisted of CD8+ T cells from cultured PBMCs, obtained from culture after CMV antigen stimulation. This chain uses TRBV6-6 with TRBJ2-1; 9 nucleotides match TRBD1. This chain's CDR3 is CATPRDRATDEQFF. The CDR3 DNA follows: TGTGCCACCCCGCGGGACAGGGCTACAGATGAGCAGTTCTTC.